This is a list of T cell receptor beta chains from one sample in a study of regulatory T cells in long-lasting Graves disease. TCRdb used MiXCR to reprocess the multiplex PCR reads, holding one entry per CDR3 protein. Here the sample spans around 400,000 distinct CDR3 sequences, around 24% being singletons. Specimen: peripheral blood mononuclear cells (PBMCs), collected when the disease was refractory, from a patient treated with antithyroid drugs. These receptors all come from a female donor with Graves disease. Each CDR3 is given with its conserved first and last residue. D genes are given only for firm matches. Expanded clones are given a class, and other clones once, few, many or no size at all.

j_gene: TRBJ2-1; abundance: .; d_gene: .; v_gene: TRBV11-2; CDR3nt: TGTGCCAGCGGGAGTATGGGTGAGCAGTTCTTC; CDR3aa: CASGSMGEQFF
j_gene: TRBJ1-2; abundance: many; d_gene: .; v_gene: TRBV7-9; CDR3nt: TGTGCCAGCAGCCTAAACGACAGATCCTATGGCTACACCTTC; CDR3aa: CASSLNDRSYGYTF
j_gene: TRBJ2-5; abundance: few; d_gene: .; v_gene: TRBV20-1; CDR3nt: TGCAGTGCTAGAAAATCTAGCAAAGAGACCCAGTACTTC; CDR3aa: CSARKSSKETQYF
j_gene: TRBJ1-4; abundance: .; d_gene: .; v_gene: TRBV7-2; CDR3nt: TGTGCCAGCAGCCCGGGATGGGAAAAACTGTTTTTT; CDR3aa: CASSPGWEKLFF
j_gene: TRBJ2-7; abundance: few; d_gene: .; v_gene: TRBV12-3/TRBV12-4; CDR3nt: TGTGCCAGCAGTTCTATATTAGGTCAAAGCTCCTACGAGCAGTACTTC; CDR3aa: CASSSILGQSSYEQYF
j_gene: TRBJ1-2; abundance: .; d_gene: .; v_gene: TRBV19; CDR3nt: TGTGCCAGTAGCCGACTCGAAGAGGCGGGCTATGGCTACACCTTC; CDR3aa: CASSRLEEAGYGYTF
j_gene: TRBJ2-5; abundance: many; d_gene: .; v_gene: TRBV28; CDR3nt: TGTGCCAGCAGTTCTGGCAGCACTAAAGAGACCCAGTACTTC; CDR3aa: CASSSGSTKETQYF
j_gene: TRBJ2-5; abundance: many; d_gene: .; v_gene: TRBV18; CDR3nt: TGTGCCAGCTCAATTAGACGAATGGAGACCCAGTACTTC; CDR3aa: CASSIRRMETQYF
j_gene: TRBJ1-2; abundance: many; d_gene: .; v_gene: TRBV12-3/TRBV12-4; CDR3nt: TGTGCCAGCAGTGAAGCGGGACACCACTCCTATGGCTACACCTTC; CDR3aa: CASSEAGHHSYGYTF
j_gene: TRBJ2-7; abundance: many; d_gene: .; v_gene: TRBV10-3; CDR3nt: TGTGCCATCAGTGAGATGGCAGGGGAAGGCGAGCAGTACTTC; CDR3aa: CAISEMAGEGEQYF
j_gene: TRBJ2-7; abundance: once; d_gene: .; v_gene: TRBV14; CDR3nt: TGTGCCAGCAGCCAAGTTCTGGCGGGAACGTCCGAGCAGTACTTC; CDR3aa: CASSQVLAGTSEQYF
j_gene: TRBJ1-5; abundance: many; d_gene: .; v_gene: TRBV28; CDR3nt: TGTGCCAGCGGCAGATATAGCAATCAGCCCCAGCATTTT; CDR3aa: CASGRYSNQPQHF
j_gene: TRBJ2-7; abundance: many; d_gene: .; v_gene: TRBV7-2; CDR3nt: TGTGCCAGCAGCTTAGAACGGTCCTACGAGCAGTACTTC; CDR3aa: CASSLERSYEQYF
j_gene: TRBJ2-5; abundance: .; d_gene: .; v_gene: TRBV6-1; CDR3nt: TGTGCCAGCAGTCCCGTGGCCCCGGGGTCCCAGTACTTC; CDR3aa: CASSPVAPGSQYF
j_gene: TRBJ1-2; abundance: many; d_gene: .; v_gene: TRBV6-1; CDR3nt: TGTGCCAGCAAATGGGACGGCCACTATGGCTACACCTTC; CDR3aa: CASKWDGHYGYTF
j_gene: TRBJ1-1; abundance: many; d_gene: .; v_gene: TRBV7-3; CDR3nt: TGTGCCAGCAGCGACCAGGGGTGGACTGAAGCTTTCTTT; CDR3aa: CASSDQGWTEAFF
j_gene: TRBJ1-1; abundance: .; d_gene: TRBD1; v_gene: TRBV29-1; CDR3nt: TGCAGCGTTGAAGATACTCAGGGGAGGGGGCACACTGAAGCTTTCTTT; CDR3aa: CSVEDTQGRGHTEAFF
j_gene: TRBJ1-6; abundance: few; d_gene: TRBD1; v_gene: TRBV15; CDR3nt: TGTGCCACCAGCAGAGGTTTAACAGGGGGTATCCAGCCACCCCTCCACTTT; CDR3aa: CATSRGLTGGIQPPLHF
j_gene: TRBJ1-2; abundance: many; d_gene: TRBD1; v_gene: TRBV5-1; CDR3nt: TGCGCCAGCAGCTTGGACAGGGGCAAATATGGCTACACCTTC; CDR3aa: CASSLDRGKYGYTF
j_gene: TRBJ2-2; abundance: many; d_gene: .; v_gene: TRBV2; CDR3nt: TGTGCCGGGCTACCCACTAGCTCCGGGGAGCTGTTTTTT; CDR3aa: CAGLPTSSGELFF
j_gene: TRBJ2-7; abundance: .; d_gene: TRBD1; v_gene: TRBV7-8; CDR3nt: TGTGCCAGCAGCTCGCAGGGGGCGGGGTCCTCCTACGAGCAGTACTTC; CDR3aa: CASSSQGAGSSYEQYF
j_gene: TRBJ1-1; abundance: few; d_gene: .; v_gene: TRBV5-5; CDR3nt: TGTGCCAGCAGCTTGGATCGGGGGCCCACTGAAGCTTTCTTT; CDR3aa: CASSLDRGPTEAFF
j_gene: TRBJ1-2; abundance: few; d_gene: TRBD1; v_gene: TRBV7-9; CDR3nt: TGTGCCAGCAGCCCGAGGACAGGTCTAAGTAATGGCTACACCTTC; CDR3aa: CASSPRTGLSNGYTF
j_gene: TRBJ1-1; abundance: .; d_gene: .; v_gene: TRBV4-2; CDR3nt: TGTGCCAGCAGCCGAGTCGGGGGGGTGAACACTGAAGCTTTCTTT; CDR3aa: CASSRVGGVNTEAFF
j_gene: TRBJ2-7; abundance: .; d_gene: TRBD1; v_gene: TRBV5-1; CDR3nt: TGCGCCAGCAGCCCCCAAGAGACAGGGGCCGAGCAGTACTTC; CDR3aa: CASSPQETGAEQYF
j_gene: TRBJ1-4; abundance: many; d_gene: .; v_gene: TRBV15; CDR3nt: TGTGCCACCAGCAGAGATAGGGCAGATGAAAAACTGTTTTTT; CDR3aa: CATSRDRADEKLFF